Below, 7 T cell receptor beta chains from the same sample are listed, as sequenced in a study of spatial heterogeneity in lung cancer. Using its own MiXCR run on the 5' RACE reads, TCRdb lists one record per CDR3 protein. The profile shows tens of thousands of distinct CDR3 sequences, roughly 6.5% of them singletons. Described time point: sample taken at primary tumor resection. Sequencing was performed on PBMCs, taken at surgery. The receptor set was obtained from a female donor with early-stage non-small cell lung cancer.

This clonotype has ten or more counts. V is TRBV5-1 and J is TRBJ2-2; D not certain. Germline CDR1 SGHRS, CDR2 YFSETQ. V was cut by 1 base and J by 6 bases, with 13 bases left in between. The CDR3 is 15 amino acids. The CDR3 DNA sequence: TGCGCCAGCAGCTTGATTGGCAGGCCCGCCGGGGAGCTGTTTTTT. Its protein is CASSLIGRPAGELFF. Together with reference TRBV5-1 and TRBJ2-2, the CDR3 gives the full variable domain: KAGVTQTPRYLIKTRGQQVTLSCSPISGHRSVSWYQQTPGQGLQFLFEYFSETQRNKGNFPGRFSGRQFSNSRSEMNVSTLELGDSALYLCASSLIGRPAGELFFGEGSRLTVL.

The sample holds a few counts of this clonotype. V usage is TRBV2 and J usage is TRBJ2-2, with no clear D. V was pared by 8 bases and J by 1 base, with 5 bases between. CDR3 length: 12 amino acids. The germline gives CDR1 SNHLY, CDR2 FYNNEI. The CDR3 DNA is TGTGCCAGCGGCCAGAACACCGGGGAGCTGTTTTTT. It codes for CASGQNTGELFF.

Sample share makes this clonotype medium-sized (0.01 to 0.1%). The chain carries TRBV28 and TRBJ2-7; 12 bases align to TRBD2. Per the germline V gene, CDR1 is MDHEN and CDR2 is SYDVKM. After removal of 5 bases from V and 5 bases from J, the junction contained 4 bases not matched to a gene. This CDR3 region has 14 residues. CDR3: CASSTSGRPHEQYF. The CDR3 DNA sequence: TGTGCCAGCAGTACTAGCGGGAGGCCCCACGAGCAGTACTTC.

This clonotype was seen many times. The V gene is TRBV20-1, the J gene TRBJ1-5; D gene uncertain. Germline V gene lookup returns CDR1 DFQATT and CDR2 SNEGSKA (reference sequence). Trimming took 2 bases from V and 7 from J, leaving 18 bases between them. The CDR3 runs 15 residues. The CDR3, as DNA: TGCAGTGCTAGATCTCCAGGCGGGGTTCGGCAGCCCCAGCATTTT. Protein sequence: CSARSPGGVRQPQHF.

This rearrangement joins TRBV5-4 to TRBJ2-6; D may be TRBD1 or TRBD2 (5 bases each). V dropped 4 bases and J dropped 0 bases, with 8 bases sitting between them. Germline V CDR1 and CDR2: SGHNT, YYREEE (reference sequence). This CDR3 comprises 15 residues. The CDR3 sequence is CASSPGASGANVLTF. In DNA form, the CDR3 reads TGTGCCAGCAGCCCCGGGGCCTCTGGGGCCAACGTCCTGACTTTC.

There are many counts of this clonotype. This rearrangement joins TRBV4-1 to TRBJ1-5; D gene uncertain. The CDR3 sequence is 17 residues long. V was clipped by 1 base and J by 3 bases, with 16 bases between them. In germline, CDR1 is MGHRA, CDR2 YSYEKL. The CDR3 DNA is TGCGCCAGCAGCCAAGGTTGGAGCCGGGCCGACAATCAGCCCCAGCATTTT. Amino acid sequence: CASSQGWSRADNQPQHF.

This clonotype was recorded a few times. The gene calls are TRBV7-9 and TRBJ1-4; D is unclear. This CDR3 contains 15 residues. The V end was cut by 0 bases, the J end by 5 bases, with 10 bases between. Germline V gene lookup returns CDR1 SEHNR and CDR2 FQNEAQ (reference sequence). As DNA, the CDR3 is TGTGCCAGCAGCTTAGCGGCCAAAAACAATGAAAAACTGTTTTTT. It specifies CASSLAAKNNEKLFF. The full variable domain, its missing parts supplied by reference TRBV7-9 and TRBJ1-4, is DTGVSQNPRHKITKRGQNVTFRCDPISEHNRLYWYRQTLGQGPEFLTYFQNEAQLEKSRLLSDRFSAERPKGSFSTLEIQRTEQGDSAMYLCASSLAAKNNEKLFFGSGTQLSVL.